This T cell receptor beta chain was captured in a study of blood T cells in healthy people across ages. PCR was performed a second time for roughly 7 to 12 cycles using a sample-barcoded 5' primer and a J-beta primer mix. MiXCR was run by TCRdb on the 5' RACE reads, yielding one entry per CDR3 protein. This table has 650,000 to 950,000 distinct CDR3 sequences, 40% to 50% appearing once. CDR3 size: 16 residues. The V and J genes are TRBV12-3 or TRBV12-4 and TRBJ2-4; D is perhaps TRBD2 (6 bases). The J call is uncertain, as TRBJ2-5 better fits the DNA end. Material: blood. The source of this sequence is a man between 60 and 75 years old in good health. This CDR3 reads CASSFVAGSSSETQYF. CDR3 sequence (DNA): TGTGCCAGCAGTTTCGTCGCGGGGAGTTCTTCCGAGACCCAGTACTTC.